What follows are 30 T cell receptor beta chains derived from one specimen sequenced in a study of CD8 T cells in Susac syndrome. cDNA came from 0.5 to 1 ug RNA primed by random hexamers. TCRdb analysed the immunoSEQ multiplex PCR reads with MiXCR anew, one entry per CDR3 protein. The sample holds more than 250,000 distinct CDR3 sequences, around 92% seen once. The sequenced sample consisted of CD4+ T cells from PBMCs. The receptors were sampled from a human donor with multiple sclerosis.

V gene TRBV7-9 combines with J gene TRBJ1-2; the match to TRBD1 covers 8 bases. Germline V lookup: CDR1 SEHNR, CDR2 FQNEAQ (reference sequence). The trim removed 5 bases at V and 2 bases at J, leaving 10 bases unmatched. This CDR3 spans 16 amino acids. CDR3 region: CASSLTTQGANYGYTF. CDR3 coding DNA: TGTGCCAGCAGCCTAACCACCCAGGGGGCGAACTATGGCTACACCTTC. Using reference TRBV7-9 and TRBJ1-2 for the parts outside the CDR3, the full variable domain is DTGVSQNPRHKITKRGQNVTFRCDPISEHNRLYWYRQTLGQGPEFLTYFQNEAQLEKSRLLSDRFSAERPKGSFSTLEIQRTEQGDSAMYLCASSLTTQGANYGYTFGSGTRLTVV.

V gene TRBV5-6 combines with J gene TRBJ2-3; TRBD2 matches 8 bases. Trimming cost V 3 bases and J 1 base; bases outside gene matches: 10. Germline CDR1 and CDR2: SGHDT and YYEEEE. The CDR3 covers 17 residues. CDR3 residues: CASSYLGVAGRTDTQYF. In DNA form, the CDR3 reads TGTGCCAGCAGCTATCTGGGAGTAGCGGGACGCACAGATACGCAGTATTTT.

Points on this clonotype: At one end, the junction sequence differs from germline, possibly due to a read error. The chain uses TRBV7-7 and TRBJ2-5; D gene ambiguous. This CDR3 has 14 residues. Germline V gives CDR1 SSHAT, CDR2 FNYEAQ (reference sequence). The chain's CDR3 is CASSQTAAGQTQYF. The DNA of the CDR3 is TGTGCTAGCAGCCAAACTGCGGCCGGGCAGACCCAGTACTTC.

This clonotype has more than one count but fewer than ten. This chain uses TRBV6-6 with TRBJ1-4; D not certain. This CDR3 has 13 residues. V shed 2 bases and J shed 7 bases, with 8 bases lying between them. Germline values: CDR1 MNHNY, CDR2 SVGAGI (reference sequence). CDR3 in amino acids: CASSYRGIEKLFF. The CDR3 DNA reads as TGTGCCAGCAGTTACCGCGGTATTGAAAAACTGTTTTTT.

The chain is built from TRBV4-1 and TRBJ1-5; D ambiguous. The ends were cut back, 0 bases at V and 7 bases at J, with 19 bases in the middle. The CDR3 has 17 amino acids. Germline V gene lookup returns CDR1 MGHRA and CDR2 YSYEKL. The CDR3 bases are TGCGCCAGCAGCCAAGATATCGAGCGCAGTAGTCCGCAGCCCCAGCATTTT. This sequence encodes CASSQDIERSSPQPQHF.

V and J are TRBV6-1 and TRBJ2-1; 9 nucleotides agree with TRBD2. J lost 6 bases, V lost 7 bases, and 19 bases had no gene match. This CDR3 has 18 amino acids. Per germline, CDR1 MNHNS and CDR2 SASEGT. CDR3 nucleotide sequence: TGTGCCAGCACGAGGCGGCACAGGGCACCTAGCGGGGCCAATGAGCAGTTCTTC. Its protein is CASTRRHRAPSGANEQFF.

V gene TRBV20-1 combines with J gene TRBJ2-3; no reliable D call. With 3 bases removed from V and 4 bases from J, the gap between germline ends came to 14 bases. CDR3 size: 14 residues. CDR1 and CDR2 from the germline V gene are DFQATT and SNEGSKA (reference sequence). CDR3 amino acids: CSASQSVVADTQYF. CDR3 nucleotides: TGCAGTGCTAGTCAGTCGGTCGTGGCAGATACGCAGTATTTT.

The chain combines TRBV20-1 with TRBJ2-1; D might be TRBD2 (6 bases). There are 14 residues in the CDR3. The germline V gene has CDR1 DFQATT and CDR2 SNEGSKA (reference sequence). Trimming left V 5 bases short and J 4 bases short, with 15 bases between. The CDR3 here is CSADGGAGYNEQFF. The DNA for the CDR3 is TGCAGTGCTGATGGTGGGGCGGGGTACAATGAGCAGTTCTTC.

In DNA form, the CDR3 reads TGTGCCTGGAGGGACCGCGACACAGATACGCAGTATTTT. It codes for CAWRDRDTDTQYF. The J gene is TRBJ2-3, the V gene TRBV30; D is uncertain. The V gene lost 3 bases and the J gene lost 2 bases, with 9 bases spanning the gap. CDR3 length equals 13 residues. From germline, CDR1 is GTSNPN and CDR2 SVGIG (reference sequence).

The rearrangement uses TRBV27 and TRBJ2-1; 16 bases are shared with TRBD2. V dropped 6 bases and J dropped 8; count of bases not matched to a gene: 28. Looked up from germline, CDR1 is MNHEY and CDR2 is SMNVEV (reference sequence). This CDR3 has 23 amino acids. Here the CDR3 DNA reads TGTGCCAGCAGAATACCGCATAGTTTAAAGGGGGTAGGGACTAGCGGGAGGGGAGATGAGCAGTTCTTC. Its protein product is CASRIPHSLKGVGTSGRGDEQFF.

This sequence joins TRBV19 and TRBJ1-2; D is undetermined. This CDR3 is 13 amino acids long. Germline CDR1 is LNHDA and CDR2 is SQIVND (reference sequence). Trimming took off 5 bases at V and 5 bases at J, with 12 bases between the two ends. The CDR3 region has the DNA TGTGCCAGTAGTGAATTGGCTGATTATGGCTACACCTTC. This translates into CASSELADYGYTF.

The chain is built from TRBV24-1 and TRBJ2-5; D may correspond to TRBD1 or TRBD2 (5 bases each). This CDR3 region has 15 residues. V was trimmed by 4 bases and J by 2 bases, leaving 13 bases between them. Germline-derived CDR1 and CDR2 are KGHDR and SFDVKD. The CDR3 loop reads CATSDGAGTQETQYF. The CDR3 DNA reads TGTGCCACCAGTGACGGGGCCGGGACGCAAGAGACCCAGTACTTC.

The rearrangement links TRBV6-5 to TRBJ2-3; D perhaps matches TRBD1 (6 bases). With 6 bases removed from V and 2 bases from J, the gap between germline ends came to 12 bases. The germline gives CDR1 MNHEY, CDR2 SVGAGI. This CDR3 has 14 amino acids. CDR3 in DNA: TGTGCCAGCAGCGCAGGGGTTCACACAGATACGCAGTATTTT. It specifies CASSAGVHTDTQYF.

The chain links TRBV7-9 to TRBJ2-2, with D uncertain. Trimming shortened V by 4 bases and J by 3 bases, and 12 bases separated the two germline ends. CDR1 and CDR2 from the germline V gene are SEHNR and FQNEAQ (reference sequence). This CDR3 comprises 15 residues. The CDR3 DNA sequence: TGTGCCAGCAGCTGGGGTACTCCTGACACCGGGGAGCTGTTTTTT. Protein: CASSWGTPDTGELFF.

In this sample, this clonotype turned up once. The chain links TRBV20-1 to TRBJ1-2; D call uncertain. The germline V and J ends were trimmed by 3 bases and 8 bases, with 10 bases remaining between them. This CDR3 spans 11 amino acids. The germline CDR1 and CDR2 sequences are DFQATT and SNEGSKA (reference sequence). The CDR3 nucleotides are TGCAGTGCTAGGATGGAACTGGGCTACACCTTC. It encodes CSARMELGYTF.

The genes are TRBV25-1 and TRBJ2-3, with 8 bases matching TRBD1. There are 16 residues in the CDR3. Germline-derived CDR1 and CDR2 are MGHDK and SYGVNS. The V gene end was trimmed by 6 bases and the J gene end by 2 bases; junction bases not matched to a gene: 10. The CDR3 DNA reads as TGTGCCAGCAGAATACCTGACAGGGGCGCCACAGATACGCAGTATTTT. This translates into CASRIPDRGATDTQYF.

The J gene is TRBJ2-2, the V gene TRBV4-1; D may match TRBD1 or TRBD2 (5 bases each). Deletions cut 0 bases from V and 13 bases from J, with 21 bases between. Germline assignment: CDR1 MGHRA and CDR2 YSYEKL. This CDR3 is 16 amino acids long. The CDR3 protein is CASSQDPLIRGRGLFF. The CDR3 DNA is TGCGCCAGCAGCCAAGATCCCCTGATTAGGGGTCGGGGGCTGTTTTTT.

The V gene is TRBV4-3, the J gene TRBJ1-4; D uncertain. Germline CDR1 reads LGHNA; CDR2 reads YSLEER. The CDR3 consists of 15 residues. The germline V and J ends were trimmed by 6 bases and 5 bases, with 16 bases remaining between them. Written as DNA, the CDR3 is TGCGCCAGCAGACCCGGACGGAAGGAGAATGAAAAACTGTTTTTT. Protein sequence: CASRPGRKENEKLFF.

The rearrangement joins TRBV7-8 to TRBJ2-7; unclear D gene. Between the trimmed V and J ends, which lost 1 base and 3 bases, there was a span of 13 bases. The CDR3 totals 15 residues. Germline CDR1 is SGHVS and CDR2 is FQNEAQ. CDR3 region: CASSLGASAVYEQYF. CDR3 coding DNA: TGTGCCAGCAGCTTAGGGGCCTCCGCAGTCTACGAGCAGTACTTC.

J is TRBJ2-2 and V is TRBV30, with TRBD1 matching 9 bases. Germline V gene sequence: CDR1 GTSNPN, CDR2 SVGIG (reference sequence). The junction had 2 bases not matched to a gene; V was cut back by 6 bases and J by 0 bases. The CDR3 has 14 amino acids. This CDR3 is CACWDRANTGELFF. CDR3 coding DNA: TGTGCCTGCTGGGACAGGGCGAACACCGGGGAGCTGTTTTTT. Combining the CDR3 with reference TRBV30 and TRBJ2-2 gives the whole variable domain SQTIHQWPATLVQPVGSPLSLECTVEGTSNPNLYWYRQAAGRGLQLLFYSVGIGQISSEVPQNLSASRPQDRQFILSSKKLLLSDSGFYLCACWDRANTGELFFGEGSRLTVL.

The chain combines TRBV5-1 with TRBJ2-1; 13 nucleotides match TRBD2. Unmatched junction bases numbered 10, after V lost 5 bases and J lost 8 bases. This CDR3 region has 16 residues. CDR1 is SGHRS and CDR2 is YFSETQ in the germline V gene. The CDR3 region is CASRDGLAGVLDEQFF. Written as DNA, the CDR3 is TGCGCCAGCAGGGACGGACTAGCGGGAGTCTTGGATGAGCAGTTCTTC.

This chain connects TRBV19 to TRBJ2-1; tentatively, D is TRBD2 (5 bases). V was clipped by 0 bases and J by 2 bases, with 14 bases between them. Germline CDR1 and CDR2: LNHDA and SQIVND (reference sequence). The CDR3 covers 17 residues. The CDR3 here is CASSIDAASITYNEQFF. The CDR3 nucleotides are TGTGCCAGTAGTATAGATGCGGCTAGCATAACCTACAATGAGCAGTTCTTC.

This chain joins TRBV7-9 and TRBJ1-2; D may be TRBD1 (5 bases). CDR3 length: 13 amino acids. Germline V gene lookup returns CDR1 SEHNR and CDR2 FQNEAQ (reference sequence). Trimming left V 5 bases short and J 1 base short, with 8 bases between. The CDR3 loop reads CASSQGVNYGYTF. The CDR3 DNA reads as TGTGCCAGCAGCCAGGGAGTTAACTATGGCTACACCTTC. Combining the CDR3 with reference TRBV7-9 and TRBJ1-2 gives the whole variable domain DTGVSQNPRHKITKRGQNVTFRCDPISEHNRLYWYRQTLGQGPEFLTYFQNEAQLEKSRLLSDRFSAERPKGSFSTLEIQRTEQGDSAMYLCASSQGVNYGYTFGSGTRLTVV.

CDR3 bases: TGCAGTGCTAATAGACCGGGACTAGCGGGGTTCAATGAGCAGTTCTTC. This gives the protein CSANRPGLAGFNEQFF. This sequence joins TRBV20-1 and TRBJ2-1, with 13 bases lining up with TRBD2. CDR3 length: 16 amino acids. The V and J ends lost 4 bases and 6 bases, in that order; junction bases with no gene match: 9. Germline V gives CDR1 DFQATT, CDR2 SNEGSKA (reference sequence).

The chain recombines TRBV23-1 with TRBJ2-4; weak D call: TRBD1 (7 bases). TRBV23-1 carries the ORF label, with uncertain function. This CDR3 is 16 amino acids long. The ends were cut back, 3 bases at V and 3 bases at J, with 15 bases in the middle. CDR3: CASSQGRDRNKNIQYF. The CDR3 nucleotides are TGCGCCAGCAGTCAGGGGCGGGACAGAAACAAAAACATTCAGTACTTC.

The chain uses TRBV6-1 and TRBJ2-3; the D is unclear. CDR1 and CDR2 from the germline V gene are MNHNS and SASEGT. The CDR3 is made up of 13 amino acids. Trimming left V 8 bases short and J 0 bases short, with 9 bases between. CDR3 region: CASSFDSTDTQYF. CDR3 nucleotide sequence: TGTGCCAGCTCTTTTGACAGCACAGATACGCAGTATTTT.

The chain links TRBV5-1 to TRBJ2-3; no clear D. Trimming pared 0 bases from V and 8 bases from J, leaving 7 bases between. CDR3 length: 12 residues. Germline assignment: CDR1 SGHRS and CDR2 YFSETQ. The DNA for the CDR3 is TGCGCCAGCAGCTTGGCCCCGGGTACGCAGTATTTT. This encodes CASSLAPGTQYF.

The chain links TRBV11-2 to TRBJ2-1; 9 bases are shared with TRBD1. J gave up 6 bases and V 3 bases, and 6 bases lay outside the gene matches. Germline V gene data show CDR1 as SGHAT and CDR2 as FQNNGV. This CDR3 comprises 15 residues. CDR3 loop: CASSFQTGGSNEQFF. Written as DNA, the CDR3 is TGTGCCAGCAGCTTTCAGACAGGGGGTAGCAATGAGCAGTTCTTC.

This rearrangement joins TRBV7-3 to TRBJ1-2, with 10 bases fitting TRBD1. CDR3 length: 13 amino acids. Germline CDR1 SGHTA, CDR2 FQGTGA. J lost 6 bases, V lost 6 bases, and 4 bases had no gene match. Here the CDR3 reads CASRAGTGDGYTF. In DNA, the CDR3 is TGTGCCAGCAGGGCCGGGACAGGGGATGGCTACACCTTC.

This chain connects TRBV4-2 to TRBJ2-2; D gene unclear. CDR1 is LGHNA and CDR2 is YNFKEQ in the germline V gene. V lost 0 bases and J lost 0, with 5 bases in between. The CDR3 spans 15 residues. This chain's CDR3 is CASSQEVTNTGELFF. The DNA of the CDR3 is TGTGCCAGCAGCCAAGAAGTTACGAACACCGGGGAGCTGTTTTTT.